This T cell receptor beta chain originates from a study of cytotoxic CD8 clonotypes in ibrutinib-treated CLL. Investigators sought sequencing depths of between 1 in 200,000 and 1 in 1 million T cells. The data were produced by immunoSEQ multiplex PCR, yet TCRdb's version contains in-frame clones alone and is incomplete. The data contain approximately 170,000 clones, about 88% of them singletons. The germline V gene has CDR1 SGHVS and CDR2 FQNEAQ. The V gene lost 1 base and the J gene lost 9 bases, with 15 bases spanning the gap. The CDR3 has 15 amino acids. Cryopreserved PBMCs were the source of 2 to 2.5 micrograms of genomic DNA, which went to TCR beta libraries.

The genes are TRBV7-8 and TRBJ2-2; D remains unclear. The TCR comes from a human donor with chronic lymphocytic leukemia. The starting material was PBMCs, obtained at disease progression, from a patient treated with ibrutinib. In DNA, the CDR3 is TGTGCCAGCAGCTTAGGCCCGGGCCCGACGAGGGAGCTGTTTTTT. The encoded protein is CASSLGPGPTRELFF.